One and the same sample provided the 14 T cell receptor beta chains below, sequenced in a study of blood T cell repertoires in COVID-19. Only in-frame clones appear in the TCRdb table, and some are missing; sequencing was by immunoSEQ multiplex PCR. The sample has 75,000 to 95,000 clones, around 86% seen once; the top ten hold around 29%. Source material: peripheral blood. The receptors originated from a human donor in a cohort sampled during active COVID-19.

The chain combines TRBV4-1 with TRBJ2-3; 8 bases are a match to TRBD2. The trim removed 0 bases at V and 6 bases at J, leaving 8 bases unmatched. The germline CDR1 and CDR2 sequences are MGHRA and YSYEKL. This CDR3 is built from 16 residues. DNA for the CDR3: TGCGCCAGCAGCCAAGAAAATAGCGGGGCGGCGGATACGCAGTATTTT. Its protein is CASSQENSGAADTQYF.

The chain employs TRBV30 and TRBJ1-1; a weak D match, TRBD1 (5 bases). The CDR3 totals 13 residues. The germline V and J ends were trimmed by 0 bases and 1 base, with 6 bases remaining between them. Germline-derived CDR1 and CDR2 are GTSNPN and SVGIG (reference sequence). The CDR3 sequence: CAWSVDRNTEAFF. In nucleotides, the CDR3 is TGTGCCTGGAGTGTAGACAGGAACACTGAAGCTTTCTTT.

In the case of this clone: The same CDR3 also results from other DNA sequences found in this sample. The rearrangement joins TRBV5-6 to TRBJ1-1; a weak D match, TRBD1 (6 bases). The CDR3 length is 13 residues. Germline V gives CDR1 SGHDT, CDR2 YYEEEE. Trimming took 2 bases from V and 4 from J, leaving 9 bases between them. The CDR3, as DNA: TGTGCCAGCAGCTTACAGGGTGGCACTGAAGCTTTCTTT. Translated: CASSLQGGTEAFF.

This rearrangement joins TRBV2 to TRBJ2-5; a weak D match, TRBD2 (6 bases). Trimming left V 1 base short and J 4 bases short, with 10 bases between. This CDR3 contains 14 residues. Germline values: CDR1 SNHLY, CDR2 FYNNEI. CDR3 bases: TGTGCCAGCAGTGAAGAACGGAGGGGAGAGACCCAGTACTTC. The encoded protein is CASSEERRGETQYF.

This CDR3 reads CASSQDDVRVSPLHF. The DNA for the CDR3 is TGTGCCAGCAGCCAAGATGACGTACGGGTCTCACCCCTCCACTTT. V and J are TRBV3-1 (or the pseudogene TRBV3-2) and TRBJ1-6; no clear D. Looked up from germline, CDR1 is LGHDT and CDR2 is YNNKEL (reference sequence). The V end lost 0 bases, the J end lost 10 bases, and 13 bases lay between the germline ends. This CDR3 contains 15 residues.

Here the CDR3 reads CASSLTAGTDTQYF. For the CDR3, the DNA is TGTGCCAGCAGCTTAACGGCAGGCACAGATACGCAGTATTTT. The J gene is TRBJ2-3, the V gene TRBV7-3, with unresolved D. V lost 0 bases and J lost 1, with 5 bases in between. Per germline, CDR1 SGHTA and CDR2 FQGTGA. The CDR3 is 14 amino acids.

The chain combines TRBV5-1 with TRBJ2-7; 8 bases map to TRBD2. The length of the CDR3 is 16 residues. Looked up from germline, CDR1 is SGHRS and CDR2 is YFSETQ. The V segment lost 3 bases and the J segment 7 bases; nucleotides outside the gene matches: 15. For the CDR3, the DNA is TGCGCCAGCAGCTACAGCCAGGGAGGCGGGGGGAAGGAGCAGTACTTC. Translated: CASSYSQGGGGKEQYF.

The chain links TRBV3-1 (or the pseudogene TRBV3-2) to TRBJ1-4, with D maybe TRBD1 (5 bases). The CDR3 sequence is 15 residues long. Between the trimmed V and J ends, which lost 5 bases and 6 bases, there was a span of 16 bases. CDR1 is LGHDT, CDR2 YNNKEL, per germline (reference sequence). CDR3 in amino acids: CASSSPGGGYEKLFF. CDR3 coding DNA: TGTGCCAGCAGCTCCCCCGGCGGGGGTTATGAAAAACTGTTTTTT.

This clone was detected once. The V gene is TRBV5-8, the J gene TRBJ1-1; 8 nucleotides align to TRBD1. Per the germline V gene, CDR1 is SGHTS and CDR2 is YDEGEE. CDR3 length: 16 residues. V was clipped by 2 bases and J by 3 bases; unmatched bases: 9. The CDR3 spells CASSFLRQGYDTEAFF. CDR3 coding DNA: TGTGCCAGCAGCTTTCTGAGACAGGGGTACGACACTGAAGCTTTCTTT.

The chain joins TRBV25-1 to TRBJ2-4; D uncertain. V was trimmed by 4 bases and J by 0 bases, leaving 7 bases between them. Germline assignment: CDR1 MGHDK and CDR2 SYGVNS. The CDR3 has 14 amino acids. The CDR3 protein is CASSASLAKNIQYF. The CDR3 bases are TGTGCCAGCAGTGCGAGTCTAGCCAAAAACATTCAGTACTTC.

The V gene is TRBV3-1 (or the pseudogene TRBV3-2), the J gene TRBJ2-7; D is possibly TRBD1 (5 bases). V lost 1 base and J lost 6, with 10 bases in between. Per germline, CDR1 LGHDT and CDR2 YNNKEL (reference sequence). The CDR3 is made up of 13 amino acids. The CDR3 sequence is CASSQGTNPEQYF. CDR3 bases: TGTGCCAGCAGCCAAGGGACAAATCCCGAGCAGTACTTC.

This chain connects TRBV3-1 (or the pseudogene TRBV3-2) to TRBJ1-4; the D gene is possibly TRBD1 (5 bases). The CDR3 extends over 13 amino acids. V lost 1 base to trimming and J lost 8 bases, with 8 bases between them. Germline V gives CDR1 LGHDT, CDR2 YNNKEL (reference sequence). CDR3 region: CASSQGQIEKLFF. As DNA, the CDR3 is TGTGCCAGCAGCCAAGGACAGATCGAAAAACTGTTTTTT.

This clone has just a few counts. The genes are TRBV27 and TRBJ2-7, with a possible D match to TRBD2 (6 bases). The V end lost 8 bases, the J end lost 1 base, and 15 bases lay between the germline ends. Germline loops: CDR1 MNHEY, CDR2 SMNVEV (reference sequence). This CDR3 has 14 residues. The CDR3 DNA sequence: TGTGCCAGCCGTAGGGCGGGGATGTCCTACGAGCAGTACTTC. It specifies CASRRAGMSYEQYF.

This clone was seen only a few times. The CDR3 sequence is CASSPQDSGNTIYF. The CDR3 nucleotides read TGTGCCAGTAGTCCCCAGGACTCTGGAAACACCATATATTTT. The chain links TRBV19 to TRBJ1-3; D unclear. The CDR3 is made up of 14 amino acids. Germline CDR1 and CDR2: LNHDA and SQIVND (reference sequence). Between the trimmed V and J ends, which lost 5 bases and 0 bases, there was a span of 8 bases.